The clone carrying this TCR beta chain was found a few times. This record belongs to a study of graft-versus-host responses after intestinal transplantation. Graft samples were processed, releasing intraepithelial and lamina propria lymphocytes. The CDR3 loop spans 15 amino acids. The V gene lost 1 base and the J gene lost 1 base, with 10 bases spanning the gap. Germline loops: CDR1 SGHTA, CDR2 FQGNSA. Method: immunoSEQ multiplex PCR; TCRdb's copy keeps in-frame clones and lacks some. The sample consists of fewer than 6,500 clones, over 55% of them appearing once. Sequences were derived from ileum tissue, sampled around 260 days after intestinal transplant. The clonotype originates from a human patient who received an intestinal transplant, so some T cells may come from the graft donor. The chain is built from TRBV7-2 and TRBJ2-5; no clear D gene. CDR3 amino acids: CASSLGSSLQETQYF. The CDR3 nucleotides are TGTGCCAGCAGCTTAGGGAGCAGCCTCCAAGAGACCCAGTACTTC. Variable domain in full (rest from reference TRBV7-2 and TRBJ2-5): GAGVSQSPSNKVTEKGKDVELRCDPISGHTALYWYRQSLGQGLEFLIYFQGNSAPDKSGLPSDRFSAERTGGSVSTLTIQRTQQEDSAVYLCASSLGSSLQETQYFGPGTRLLVL.